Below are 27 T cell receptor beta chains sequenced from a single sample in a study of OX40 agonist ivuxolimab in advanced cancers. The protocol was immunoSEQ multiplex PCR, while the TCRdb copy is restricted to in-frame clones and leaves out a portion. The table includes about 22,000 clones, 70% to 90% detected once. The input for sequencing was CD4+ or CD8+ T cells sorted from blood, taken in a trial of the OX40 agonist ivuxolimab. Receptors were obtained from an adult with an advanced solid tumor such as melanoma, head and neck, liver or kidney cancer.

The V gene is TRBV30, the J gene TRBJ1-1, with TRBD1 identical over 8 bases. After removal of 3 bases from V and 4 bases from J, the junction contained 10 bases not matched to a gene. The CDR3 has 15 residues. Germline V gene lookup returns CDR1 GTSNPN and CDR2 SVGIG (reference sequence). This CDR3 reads CAWSDSDRETTEAFF. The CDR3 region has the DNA TGTGCCTGGAGCGACTCGGACAGGGAGACCACTGAAGCTTTCTTT. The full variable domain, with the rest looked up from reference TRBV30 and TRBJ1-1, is SQTIHQWPATLVQPVGSPLSLECTVEGTSNPNLYWYRQAAGRGLQLLFYSVGIGQISSEVPQNLSASRPQDRQFILSSKKLLLSDSGFYLCAWSDSDRETTEAFFGQGTRLTVV.

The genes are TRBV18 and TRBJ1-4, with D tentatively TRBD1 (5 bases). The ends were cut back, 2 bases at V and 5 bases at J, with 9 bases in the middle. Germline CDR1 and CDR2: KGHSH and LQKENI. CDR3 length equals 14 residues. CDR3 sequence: CASSPRQHNEKLFF. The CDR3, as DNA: TGTGCCAGCTCACCAAGACAGCACAATGAAAAACTGTTTTTT.

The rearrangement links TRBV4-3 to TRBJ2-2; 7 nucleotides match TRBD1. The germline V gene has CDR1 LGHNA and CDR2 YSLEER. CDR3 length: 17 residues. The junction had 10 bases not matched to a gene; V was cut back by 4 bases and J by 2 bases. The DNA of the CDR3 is TGCGCCAGCAGCCGTGGGTTCGGGACAGTCAACACCGGGGAGCTGTTTTTT. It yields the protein CASSRGFGTVNTGELFF.

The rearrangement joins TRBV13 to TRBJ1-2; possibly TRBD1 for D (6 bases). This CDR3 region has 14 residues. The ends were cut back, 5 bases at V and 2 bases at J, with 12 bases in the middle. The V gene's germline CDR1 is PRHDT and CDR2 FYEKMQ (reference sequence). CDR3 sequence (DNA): TGTGCCAGCAGCCCAGAGACAGGAAACTATGGCTACACCTTC. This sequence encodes CASSPETGNYGYTF.

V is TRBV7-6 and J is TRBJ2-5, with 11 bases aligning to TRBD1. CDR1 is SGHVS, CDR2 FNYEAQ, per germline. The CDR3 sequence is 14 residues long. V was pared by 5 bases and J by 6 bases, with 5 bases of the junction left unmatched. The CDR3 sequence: CASSLDRGQKTQYF. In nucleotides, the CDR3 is TGTGCCAGCAGCCTGGACAGGGGGCAAAAGACCCAGTACTTC. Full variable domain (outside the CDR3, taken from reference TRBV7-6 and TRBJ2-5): GAGVSQSPRYKVTKRGQDVALRCDPISGHVSLYWYRQALGQGPEFLTYFNYEAQQDKSGLPNDRFSAERPEGSISTLTIQRTEQRDSAMYRCASSLDRGQKTQYFGPGTRLLVL.

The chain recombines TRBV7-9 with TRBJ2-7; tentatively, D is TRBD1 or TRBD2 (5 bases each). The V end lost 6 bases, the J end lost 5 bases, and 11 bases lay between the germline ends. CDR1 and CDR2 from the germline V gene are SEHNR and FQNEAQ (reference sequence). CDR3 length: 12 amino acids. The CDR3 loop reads CASRAGTNEQYF. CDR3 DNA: TGTGCCAGCAGAGCCGGGACGAACGAGCAGTACTTC.

This chain's CDR3 is CASSLDGARQETQYF. DNA for the CDR3: TGCGCCAGCAGCTTGGATGGGGCTCGGCAAGAGACCCAGTACTTC. The V call is TRBV5-1, the J call TRBJ2-5, with D possibly being TRBD1 (5 bases). Germline CDR1 reads SGHRS; CDR2 reads YFSETQ. The CDR3 spans 15 residues. Trimming took off 0 bases at V and 2 bases at J, with 11 bases between the two ends.

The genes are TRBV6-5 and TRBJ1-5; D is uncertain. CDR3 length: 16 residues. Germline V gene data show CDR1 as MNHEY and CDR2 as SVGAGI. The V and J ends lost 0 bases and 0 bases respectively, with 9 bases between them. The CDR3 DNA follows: TGTGCCAGCAGTTACTCGGACTACAATAGCAATCAGCCCCAGCATTTT. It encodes CASSYSDYNSNQPQHF.

CDR3 DNA: TGTGCCAGCAGCTTCGGGACAGAAGCTTTCTTT. It is translated as CASSFGTEAFF. The chain has TRBV7-6 and TRBJ1-1; weak D call: TRBD1 (6 bases). With 3 bases removed from V and 8 bases from J, the gap between germline ends came to 7 bases. The CDR3 runs 11 residues. Looked up from germline, CDR1 is SGHVS and CDR2 is FNYEAQ.

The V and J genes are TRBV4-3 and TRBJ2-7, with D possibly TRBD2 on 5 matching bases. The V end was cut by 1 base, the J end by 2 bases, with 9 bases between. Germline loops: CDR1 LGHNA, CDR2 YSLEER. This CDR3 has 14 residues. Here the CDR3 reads CASSQALGTYEQYF. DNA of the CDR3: TGCGCCAGCAGCCAAGCACTAGGGACCTACGAGCAGTACTTC.

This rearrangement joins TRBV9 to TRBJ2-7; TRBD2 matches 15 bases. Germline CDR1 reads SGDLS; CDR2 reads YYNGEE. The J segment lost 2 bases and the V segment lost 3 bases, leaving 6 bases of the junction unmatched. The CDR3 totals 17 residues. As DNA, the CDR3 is TGTGCCAGCAGCGCGGGACTAGCGGGAGGCAAGACCTACGAGCAGTACTTC. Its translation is CASSAGLAGGKTYEQYF.

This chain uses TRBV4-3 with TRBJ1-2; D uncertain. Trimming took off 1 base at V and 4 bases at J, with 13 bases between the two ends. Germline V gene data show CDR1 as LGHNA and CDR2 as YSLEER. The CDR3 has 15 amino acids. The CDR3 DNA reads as TGCGCCAGCAGCCAAGGTGGTGGAGGGCTCTATGGCTACACCTTC. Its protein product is CASSQGGGGLYGYTF.

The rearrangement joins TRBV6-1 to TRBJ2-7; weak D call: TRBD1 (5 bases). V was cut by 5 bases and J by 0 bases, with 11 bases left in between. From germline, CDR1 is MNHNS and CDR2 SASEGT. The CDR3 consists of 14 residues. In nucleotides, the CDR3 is TGTGCCAGCAGTCAGACACAGGTCTCCTACGAGCAGTACTTC. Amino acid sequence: CASSQTQVSYEQYF.

The CDR3: CAWTRGSVTEAFF. DNA for the CDR3: TGTGCCTGGACTAGAGGGTCGGTCACTGAAGCTTTCTTT. This sequence joins TRBV30 and TRBJ1-1; D is ambiguous. This CDR3 contains 13 residues. With 4 bases removed from V and 4 bases from J, the gap between germline ends came to 13 bases. Per germline, CDR1 GTSNPN and CDR2 SVGIG (reference sequence).

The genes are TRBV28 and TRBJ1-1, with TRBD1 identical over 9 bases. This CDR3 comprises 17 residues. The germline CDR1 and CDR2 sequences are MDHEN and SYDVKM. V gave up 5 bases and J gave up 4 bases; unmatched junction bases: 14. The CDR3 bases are TGTGCCAGCAGTCCCTCCCCCGGGACAGGGCGTACCACTGAAGCTTTCTTT. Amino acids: CASSPSPGTGRTTEAFF.

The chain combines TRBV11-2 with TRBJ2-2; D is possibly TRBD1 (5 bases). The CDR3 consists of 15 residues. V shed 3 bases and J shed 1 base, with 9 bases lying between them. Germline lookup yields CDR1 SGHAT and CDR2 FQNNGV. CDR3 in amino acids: CASSFGAVNTGELFF. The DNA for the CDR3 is TGTGCCAGCAGCTTTGGGGCAGTGAACACCGGGGAGCTGTTTTTT.

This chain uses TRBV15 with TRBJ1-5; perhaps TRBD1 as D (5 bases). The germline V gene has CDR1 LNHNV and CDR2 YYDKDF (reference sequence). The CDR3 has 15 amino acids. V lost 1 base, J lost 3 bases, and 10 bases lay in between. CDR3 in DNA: TGTGCCACCAGCAGAGCTCAGGACATCAATCAGCCCCAGCATTTT. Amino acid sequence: CATSRAQDINQPQHF.

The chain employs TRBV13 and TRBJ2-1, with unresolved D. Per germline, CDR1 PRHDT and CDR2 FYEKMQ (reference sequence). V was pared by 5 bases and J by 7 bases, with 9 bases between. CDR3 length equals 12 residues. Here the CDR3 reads CASSLPGNEQFF. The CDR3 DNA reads TGTGCCAGCAGCCTCCCTGGGAATGAGCAGTTCTTC.

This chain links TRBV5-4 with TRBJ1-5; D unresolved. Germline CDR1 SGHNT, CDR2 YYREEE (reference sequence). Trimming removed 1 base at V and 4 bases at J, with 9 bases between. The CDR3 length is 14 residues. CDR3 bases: TGTGCCAGCAGCTTGATGGGTTCAAATCAGCCCCAGCATTTT. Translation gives CASSLMGSNQPQHF.

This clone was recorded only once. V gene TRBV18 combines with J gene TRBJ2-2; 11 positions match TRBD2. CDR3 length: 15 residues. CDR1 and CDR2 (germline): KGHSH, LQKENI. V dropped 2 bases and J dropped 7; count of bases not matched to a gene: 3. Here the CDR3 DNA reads TGTGCCAGCTCACCAACTAGCGGGAGTAACGGGGAGCTGTTTTTT. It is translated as CASSPTSGSNGELFF.

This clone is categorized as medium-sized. CDR3 residues: CASRLTTGNTEAFF. In DNA form, the CDR3 reads TGTGCCAGCAGACTTACTACAGGGAACACTGAAGCTTTCTTT. V and J are TRBV6-5 and TRBJ1-1; TRBD1 is a possible D gene (5 bases). V was shortened by 6 bases and J by 1 base, with 12 bases between the two germline ends. This CDR3 region has 14 residues. Germline CDR1 is MNHEY and CDR2 is SVGAGI.

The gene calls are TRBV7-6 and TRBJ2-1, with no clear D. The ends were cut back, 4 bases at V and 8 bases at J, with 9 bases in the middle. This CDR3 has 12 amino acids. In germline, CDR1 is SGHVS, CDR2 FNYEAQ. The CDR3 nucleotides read TGTGCCAGCAGCTCGTCAGATTATGAGCAGTTCTTC. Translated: CASSSSDYEQFF. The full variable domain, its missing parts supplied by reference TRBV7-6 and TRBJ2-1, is GAGVSQSPRYKVTKRGQDVALRCDPISGHVSLYWYRQALGQGPEFLTYFNYEAQQDKSGLPNDRFSAERPEGSISTLTIQRTEQRDSAMYRCASSSSDYEQFFGPGTRLTVL.

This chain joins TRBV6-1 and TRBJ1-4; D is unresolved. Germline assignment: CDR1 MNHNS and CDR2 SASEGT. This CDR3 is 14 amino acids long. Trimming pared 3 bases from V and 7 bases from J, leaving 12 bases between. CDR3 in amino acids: CASSEDSGPEKLFF. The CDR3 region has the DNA TGTGCCAGCAGTGAGGATAGCGGCCCTGAAAAACTGTTTTTT.

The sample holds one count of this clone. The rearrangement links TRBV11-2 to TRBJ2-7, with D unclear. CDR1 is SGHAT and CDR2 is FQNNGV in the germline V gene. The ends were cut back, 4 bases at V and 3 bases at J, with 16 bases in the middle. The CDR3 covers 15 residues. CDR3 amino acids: CASSSSETIYYEQYF. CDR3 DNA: TGTGCCAGCAGCTCCTCGGAGACAATTTACTACGAGCAGTACTTC.

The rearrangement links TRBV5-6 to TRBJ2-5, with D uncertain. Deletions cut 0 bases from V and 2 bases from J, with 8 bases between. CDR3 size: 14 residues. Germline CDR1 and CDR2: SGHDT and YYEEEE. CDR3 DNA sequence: TGTGCCAGCAGCTTGGGGACCCCTCAAGAGACCCAGTACTTC. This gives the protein CASSLGTPQETQYF.

CDR3 DNA: TGTGCCAGCAGCTTGCGTTTTCAGGGGGAAGACTATGGCTACACCTTC. Residues: CASSLRFQGEDYGYTF. The rearrangement joins TRBV5-5 to TRBJ1-2, with 7 bases that match TRBD1. V lost 1 base to trimming and J lost 3 bases; unmatched junction nucleotides: 9. The CDR3 extends over 16 amino acids. Germline-derived CDR1 and CDR2 are SGHKS and YYEKEE (reference sequence).

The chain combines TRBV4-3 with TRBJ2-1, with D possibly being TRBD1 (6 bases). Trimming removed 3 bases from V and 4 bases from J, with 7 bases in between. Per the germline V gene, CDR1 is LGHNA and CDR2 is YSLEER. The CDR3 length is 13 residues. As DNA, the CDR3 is TGCGCCAGCAGCCACGACAGGTACAATGAGCAGTTCTTC. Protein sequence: CASSHDRYNEQFF.